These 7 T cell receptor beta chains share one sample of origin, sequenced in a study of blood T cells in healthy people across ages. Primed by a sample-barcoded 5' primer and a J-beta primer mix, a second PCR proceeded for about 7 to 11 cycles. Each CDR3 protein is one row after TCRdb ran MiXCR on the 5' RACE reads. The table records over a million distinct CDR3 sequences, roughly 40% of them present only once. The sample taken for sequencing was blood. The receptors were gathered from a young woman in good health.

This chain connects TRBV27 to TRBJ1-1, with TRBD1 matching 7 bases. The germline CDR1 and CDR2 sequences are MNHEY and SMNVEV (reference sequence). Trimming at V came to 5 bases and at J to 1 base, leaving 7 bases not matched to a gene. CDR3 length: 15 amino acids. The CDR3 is CASSASGQRNTEAFF. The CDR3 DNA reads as TGTGCCAGCAGTGCCTCGGGACAGAGGAACACTGAAGCTTTCTTT.

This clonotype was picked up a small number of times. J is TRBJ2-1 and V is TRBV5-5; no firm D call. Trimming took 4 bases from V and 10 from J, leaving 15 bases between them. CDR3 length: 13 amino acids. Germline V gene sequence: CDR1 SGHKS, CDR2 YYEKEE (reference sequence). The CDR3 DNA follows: TGTGCCAGCAGCAGATTCGGGCCGCGGGAGCAGTTCTTC. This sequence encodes CASSRFGPREQFF.

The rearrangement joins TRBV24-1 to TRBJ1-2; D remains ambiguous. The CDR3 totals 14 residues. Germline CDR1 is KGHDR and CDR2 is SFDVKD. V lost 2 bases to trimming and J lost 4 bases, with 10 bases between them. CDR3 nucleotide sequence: TGTGCCACCAGTGATTCAAGACGGTCCTATGGCTACACCTTC. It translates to CATSDSRRSYGYTF.

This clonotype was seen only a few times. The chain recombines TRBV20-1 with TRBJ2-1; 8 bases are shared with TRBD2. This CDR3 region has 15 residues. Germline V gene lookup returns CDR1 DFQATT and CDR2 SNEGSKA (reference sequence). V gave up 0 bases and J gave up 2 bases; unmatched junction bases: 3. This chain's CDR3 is CSARDLAGPYNEQFF. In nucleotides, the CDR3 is TGCAGTGCTAGAGATTTAGCGGGGCCCTACAATGAGCAGTTCTTC.

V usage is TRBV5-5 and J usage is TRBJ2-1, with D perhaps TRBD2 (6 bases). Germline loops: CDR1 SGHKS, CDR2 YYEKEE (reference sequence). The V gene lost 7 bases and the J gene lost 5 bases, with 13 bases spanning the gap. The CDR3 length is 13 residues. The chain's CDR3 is CASANGLNNEQFF. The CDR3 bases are TGTGCCAGCGCCAACGGACTAAACAATGAGCAGTTCTTC.

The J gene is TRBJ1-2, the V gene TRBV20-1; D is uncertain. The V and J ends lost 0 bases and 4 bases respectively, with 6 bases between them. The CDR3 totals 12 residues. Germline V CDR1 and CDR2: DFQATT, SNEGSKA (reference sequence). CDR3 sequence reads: CSAREGPYGYTF. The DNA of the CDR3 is TGCAGTGCTAGAGAAGGGCCCTATGGCTACACCTTC.

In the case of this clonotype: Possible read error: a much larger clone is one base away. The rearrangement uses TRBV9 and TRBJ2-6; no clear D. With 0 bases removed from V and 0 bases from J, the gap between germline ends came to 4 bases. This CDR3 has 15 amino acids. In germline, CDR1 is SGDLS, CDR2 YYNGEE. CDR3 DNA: TGTGCCAGCAGCGTAGGGAGCTCTGGGGCCAACGTCCTGACTTTC. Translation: CASSVGSSGANVLTF. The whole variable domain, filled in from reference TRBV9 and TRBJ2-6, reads DSGVTQTPKHLITATGQRVTLRCSPRSGDLSVYWYQQSLDQGLQFLIQYYNGEERAKGNILERFSAQQFPDLHSELNLSSLELGDSALYFCASSVGSSGANVLTFGAGSRLTVL.